The T cell receptor (beta chain) under discussion was sequenced for a study of T cell clonotyping in hematopoietic cell transplantation. The table came from immunoSEQ multiplex PCR; TCRdb's copy has only in-frame clones and leaves some out. The sample consists of under 30,000 clones, roughly 90% of them appearing once. About this clone: Its matching antigen is unknown.

Study-wide results and caveats: Recipient TCR diversity dropped after transplant; expanded clonotypes rose from day 30 to 180. Graft donor and pretransplant recipient Inverse Simpson Index values predicted broader posttransplant TCR diversity. Without cell sorting, CD4 versus CD8 contributions remain unresolved. Few recipient clonotypes overlapped donors; over 97% were de novo at given depth.

The sample consisted of PBMCs, taken 100 days after allogeneic stem cell transplant. This clonotype originated in a female patient in her forties or fifties who had an allogeneic stem cell transplant from a related donor, so the T cells may come from the graft donor. Some clones in this sample may be carry-over from other donors' samples.

The chain's CDR3 is CSGSSGIREGAEAFF. DNA for the CDR3: TGCAGCGGGTCGTCAGGTATCAGGGAAGGAGCTGAAGCTTTCTTT. The chain combines TRBV29-1 with TRBJ1-1, with D possibly TRBD1 on 5 matching bases. The CDR3 contains 15 residues. Germline CDR1 is SQVTM and CDR2 is ANQGSEA. Trimming removed 7 bases from V and 6 bases from J, with 24 bases in between.